A single sample is the source of the 25 T cell receptor beta chains below, sequenced in a study of radiation and T cells in renal cell carcinoma. TCRdb's copy holds only in-frame clones and misses some; the assay was immunoSEQ multiplex PCR. The sample contains about 100,000 clones, 84% of which appear only once. Specified time point: blood 4 weeks post-SBRT, at nephrectomy. Treatment denoted: 15 Gy SBRT to primary tumor, nephrectomy 4 weeks later. Sequenced here: blood, sampled from a patient whose treatment included radiotherapy and nephrectomy. Receptors were obtained from a man in his sixties with renal cell carcinoma.

The rearrangement uses TRBV15 and TRBJ2-5; D assignment may be TRBD1 or TRBD2 (6 bases each). The CDR3 length is 16 residues. Trimming removed 0 bases from V and 5 bases from J, with 16 bases in between. The V gene's germline CDR1 is LNHNV and CDR2 YYDKDF (reference sequence). CDR3 DNA sequence: TGTGCCACCAGCAGAGACCCCGGGGGCGGCCGGGAGACCCAGTACTTC. It is translated as CATSRDPGGGRETQYF.

The genes are TRBV10-3 and TRBJ2-3; 13 nucleotides align to TRBD2. This CDR3 spans 16 amino acids. V lost 3 bases, J lost 2 bases, and 2 bases stayed unmatched. Germline-derived CDR1 and CDR2 are ENHRY and SYGVKD. The CDR3 loop is CAISEGTSGVTDTQYF. The CDR3 DNA is TGTGCCATCAGTGAAGGGACTAGCGGGGTCACAGATACGCAGTATTTT.

V usage is TRBV10-3 and J usage is TRBJ2-2, with D perhaps matching TRBD2 (6 bases). The CDR3 is 16 amino acids. In germline, CDR1 is ENHRY, CDR2 SYGVKD. V lost 3 bases and J lost 9, with 20 bases in between. CDR3 in amino acids: CAISDGGTYILRELFF. The CDR3 DNA sequence: TGTGCCATCAGTGACGGCGGGACCTACATTCTCCGGGAGCTGTTTTTT.

The gene calls are TRBV5-6 and TRBJ1-5; D perhaps matches TRBD1 (6 bases). The CDR3 is 16 amino acids. Trimming left V 0 bases short and J 3 bases short, with 13 bases between. The V gene's germline CDR1 is SGHDT and CDR2 YYEEEE. The CDR3 region is CASSLGGGPPNQPQHF. In nucleotides, the CDR3 is TGTGCCAGCAGCTTGGGCGGGGGCCCTCCCAATCAGCCCCAGCATTTT.

The chain recombines TRBV10-3 with TRBJ2-7; perhaps TRBD2 as D (5 bases). Trimming took 4 bases from V and 5 from J, leaving 6 bases between them. The CDR3 runs to 11 residues. Looked up from germline, CDR1 is ENHRY and CDR2 is SYGVKD. The CDR3 region has the DNA TGTGCCATCAGTGGGCGGGACGAGCAGTACTTC. Translating gives CAISGRDEQYF.

V and J are TRBV10-3 and TRBJ2-7; no definite D call. The CDR3 spans 14 residues. V was pared by 4 bases and J by 3 bases, with 13 bases between. The germline CDR1 and CDR2 sequences are ENHRY and SYGVKD. CDR3 in amino acids: CAISVDTQIYEQYF. CDR3 bases: TGTGCCATCAGTGTTGACACGCAAATCTACGAGCAGTACTTC.

The V call is TRBV4-3, the J call TRBJ2-5, with 7 bases aligning to TRBD1. The CDR3 is 14 residues long. CDR1 is LGHNA, CDR2 YSLEER, per germline. V shed 6 bases and J 5 bases; nucleotides not matched to a gene: 9. Here the CDR3 DNA reads TGCGCCAGCAGTCCCGGACAGGAGTGGGAGACCCAGTACTTC. It translates to CASSPGQEWETQYF.

The V gene is TRBV2, the J gene TRBJ2-1; TRBD1 agrees at 7 bases. Germline CDR1 reads SNHLY; CDR2 reads FYNNEI. The CDR3 covers 15 residues. The trim removed 5 bases at V and 4 bases at J, leaving 8 bases unmatched. The CDR3 sequence: CASSPDRSLYNEQFF. The CDR3 bases are TGTGCCAGCAGTCCGGACAGGAGCCTTTACAATGAGCAGTTCTTC. Full variable domain (outside the CDR3, taken from reference TRBV2 and TRBJ2-1): EPEVTQTPSHQVTQMGQEVILRCVPISNHLYFYWYRQILGQKVEFLVSFYNNEISEKSEIFDDQFSVERPDGSNFTLKIRSTKLEDSAMYFCASSPDRSLYNEQFFGPGTRLTVL.

The CDR3 DNA reads TGTGCCAGCAGCTTAGGGGGATCGAACACCGGGGAGCTGTTTTTT. It specifies CASSLGGSNTGELFF. The chain employs TRBV11-3 and TRBJ2-2; D is unresolved. Trimming left V 1 base short and J 0 bases short, with 6 bases between. Germline V gives CDR1 SGHNT, CDR2 YENEEA. The CDR3 has 15 residues.

The CDR3 sequence is CASSFQTGNYGYTF. The CDR3 region has the DNA TGTGCCAGCAGTTTCCAGACAGGGAACTATGGCTACACCTTC. This chain connects TRBV6-6 to TRBJ1-2; 7 bases are shared with TRBD1. The length of the CDR3 is 14 residues. The germline V gene has CDR1 MNHNY and CDR2 SVGAGI (reference sequence). V trimming: 4 bases; J trimming: 2 bases; junction bases outside the gene matches: 4.

The CDR3 region has the DNA TGTGCAAGTCGCCACGCACAGGGGGCGAGAACTGAAGCTTTCTTT. It translates to CASRHAQGARTEAFF. This sequence joins TRBV12-2 and TRBJ1-1; the D call in the table, TRBD1, was not verified against the DNA. TRBV12-2 is tagged as a pseudogene. The CDR3 is made up of 15 amino acids.

This clone has ten or more counts. The V call is TRBV4-1, the J call TRBJ1-5; the D is unclear. Germline loops: CDR1 MGHRA, CDR2 YSYEKL. The ends were cut back, 4 bases at V and 7 bases at J, with 17 bases in the middle. CDR3 length: 15 residues. The CDR3, as DNA: TGCGCCAGCAGCCCGAACGGCATACGAAACCAGCCCCAGCATTTT. This gives the protein CASSPNGIRNQPQHF.

V usage is TRBV28 and J usage is TRBJ1-1, with 9 bases that match TRBD1. J gave up 3 bases and V 4 bases, and 0 bases lay outside the gene matches. The CDR3 has 13 amino acids. From germline, CDR1 is MDHEN and CDR2 SYDVKM. The CDR3 DNA follows: TGTGCCAGCAGTTGGGACAGGGACACTGAAGCTTTCTTT. Translating it yields CASSWDRDTEAFF. The full variable domain, with the rest looked up from reference TRBV28 and TRBJ1-1, is DVKVTQSSRYLVKRTGEKVFLECVQDMDHENMFWYRQDPGLGLRLIYFSYDVKMKEKGDIPEGYSVSREKKERFSLILESASTNQTSMYLCASSWDRDTEAFFGQGTRLTVV.

This sequence joins TRBV2 and TRBJ2-5, with a possible D match to TRBD2 (5 bases). Trimming took 10 bases from V and 4 from J, leaving 16 bases between them. CDR3 length equals 13 residues. Per the germline V gene, CDR1 is SNHLY and CDR2 is FYNNEI. DNA of the CDR3: TGTGCCACCTCCCGGGGATTGGGAGAGACCCAGTACTTC. Amino acids: CATSRGLGETQYF.

The chain joins TRBV6-1 to TRBJ2-2, with 10 nucleotides matching TRBD2. Looked up from germline, CDR1 is MNHNS and CDR2 is SASEGT. The length of the CDR3 is 15 residues. V gave up 7 bases and J gave up 2 bases; unmatched junction bases: 4. In DNA form, the CDR3 reads TGTGCCAGCATCCCTAGCGGGAGCAACACCGGGGAGCTGTTTTTT. Translated: CASIPSGSNTGELFF.

This chain uses TRBV13 with TRBJ2-1; D may be TRBD2 (5 bases). V lost 5 bases and J lost 7, with 18 bases in between. Germline CDR1 and CDR2: PRHDT and FYEKMQ (reference sequence). The CDR3 covers 15 residues. DNA for the CDR3: TGTGCCAGCAGCCTCCCCTTTCGGCGGGCGAATGAGCAGTTCTTC. It encodes CASSLPFRRANEQFF. Combining the CDR3 with reference TRBV13 and TRBJ2-1 gives the whole variable domain AAGVIQSPRHLIKEKRETATLKCYPIPRHDTVYWYQQGPGQDPQFLISFYEKMQSDKGSIPDRFSAQQFSDYHSELNMSSLELGDSALYFCASSLPFRRANEQFFGPGTRLTVL.

This sequence joins TRBV4-1 and TRBJ1-1, with D hard to call. The germline CDR1 and CDR2 sequences are MGHRA and YSYEKL. The CDR3 spans 15 residues. V was trimmed by 1 base and J by 1 base, leaving 10 bases between them. CDR3 DNA: TGCGCCAGCAGCCAAGCGGACTACGGGAACACTGAAGCTTTCTTT. It translates to CASSQADYGNTEAFF.

This chain joins TRBV15 and TRBJ2-2, with D possibly being TRBD1 (6 bases). The germline gives CDR1 LNHNV, CDR2 YYDKDF (reference sequence). The germline V and J ends were trimmed by 5 bases and 0 bases, with 13 bases remaining between them. The CDR3 extends over 16 amino acids. CDR3 region: CATSPTGTTNTGELFF. CDR3 in DNA: TGTGCCACCAGCCCGACCGGGACAACGAACACCGGGGAGCTGTTTTTT.

This chain joins TRBV27 and TRBJ2-2; 8 bases fit TRBD1. Germline V gives CDR1 MNHEY, CDR2 SMNVEV (reference sequence). This CDR3 contains 16 residues. V trimming: 2 bases; J trimming: 3 bases; junction bases outside the gene matches: 5. CDR3 sequence: CASSLRGQAYTGELFF. The CDR3 DNA is TGTGCCAGCAGTTTACGGGGACAGGCGTACACCGGGGAGCTGTTTTTT.

This chain joins TRBV7-8 and TRBJ1-3, with D unclear. Trimming stripped 0 bases from V and 0 bases from J, with 9 bases between. The CDR3 totals 16 residues. Germline CDR1 reads SGHVS; CDR2 reads FQNEAQ. CDR3 coding DNA: TGTGCCAGCAGCTTAGCGCAACCTATCTCTGGAAACACCATATATTTT. Translation: CASSLAQPISGNTIYF.

The gene calls are TRBV19 and TRBJ2-1, with D perhaps matching TRBD1 (6 bases). Trimming cost V 3 bases and J 7 bases, with 13 bases left between them. In germline, CDR1 is LNHDA, CDR2 SQIVND (reference sequence). The CDR3 is 14 amino acids. CDR3 sequence reads: CASSISSRGNEQFF. CDR3 in DNA: TGTGCCAGTAGTATCTCCTCCAGGGGAAATGAGCAGTTCTTC.

The chain uses TRBV7-8 and TRBJ2-3; TRBD2 agrees at 10 bases. CDR3 size: 15 residues. The ends lost 4 bases at V and 3 bases at J; junction bases unmatched: 4. The germline gives CDR1 SGHVS, CDR2 FQNEAQ. The CDR3 here is CASSSLAGDTDTQYF. CDR3 DNA sequence: TGTGCCAGCAGCTCCCTAGCGGGAGATACAGATACGCAGTATTTT.

This chain connects TRBV19 to TRBJ1-1; unclear D gene. Between the trimmed V and J ends, which lost 7 bases and 1 base, there was a span of 10 bases. The V gene's germline CDR1 is LNHDA and CDR2 SQIVND (reference sequence). This CDR3 has 13 amino acids. The CDR3 DNA is TGTGCCAGTAAGGTGGACCGGAACACTGAAGCTTTCTTT. This translates into CASKVDRNTEAFF.

V gene TRBV10-2 combines with J gene TRBJ2-7, with 9 bases identical to TRBD1. After removal of 6 bases from V and 4 bases from J, the junction contained 7 bases not matched to a gene. The germline CDR1 and CDR2 sequences are WSHSY and SAAADI. The CDR3 runs to 14 residues. CDR3 nucleotide sequence: TGCGCCAGCAGCCGCCGGGACAGGGTGTACGAGCAGTACTTC. Translating gives CASSRRDRVYEQYF.

CDR3 nucleotides: TGCGCCAGCAGCTTGGACCGCGGACAGGTCGGGGAAGCTTTCTTT. Translation gives CASSLDRGQVGEAFF. This chain connects TRBV5-1 to TRBJ1-1; 7 nucleotides align to TRBD1. The CDR3 length is 15 residues. The V segment lost 0 bases and the J segment 8 bases; nucleotides outside the gene matches: 10. From germline, CDR1 is SGHRS and CDR2 YFSETQ.